Shown below are 10 T cell receptor beta chains from a single sample sequenced in a study of shared clonotypes between healthy human individuals. Only in-frame clones appear in the TCRdb table, and some are missing; sequencing was by immunoSEQ multiplex PCR. The table records 500,000 or so clones, roughly 95% of them present only once. Material: naive CD4+ T cells sorted from blood. Subset denoted: CD45RA+ positively selected. The receptors originated from a woman aged 25 to 39 in good health.

The chain is built from TRBV25-1 and TRBJ1-5, with D possibly TRBD1 on 6 matching bases. Trimming removed 5 bases at V and 5 bases at J, with 10 bases between. Germline CDR1 and CDR2: MGHDK and SYGVNS. The CDR3 consists of 13 residues. CDR3 amino acids: CASSYREHQPQHF. Here the CDR3 DNA reads TGTGCCAGCAGTTACAGGGAACATCAGCCCCAGCATTTT.

As concerns this clone: Additional DNA sequences in this sample encode the identical CDR3. This chain links TRBV20-1 with TRBJ2-7; TRBD2 agrees at 7 bases. V lost 5 bases and J lost 4; bases outside the gene matches: 2. This CDR3 is built from 11 residues. Germline-derived CDR1 and CDR2 are DFQATT and SNEGSKA (reference sequence). The CDR3 reads CSARGSYEQYF. Here the CDR3 DNA reads TGCAGTGCTCGCGGGAGTTACGAGCAGTACTTC.

The chain uses TRBV5-6 and TRBJ1-1, with a tentative D call TRBD1 (5 bases). CDR1 is SGHDT and CDR2 is YYEEEE in the germline V gene. Deletions cut 1 base from V and 10 bases from J, with 14 bases between. This CDR3 is built from 13 residues. For the CDR3, the DNA is TGTGCCAGCAGCTTGAACAGCCTGAGGGGAGCTTTCTTT. It translates to CASSLNSLRGAFF. The full variable domain, its missing parts supplied by reference TRBV5-6 and TRBJ1-1, is DAGVTQSPTHLIKTRGQQVTLRCSPKSGHDTVSWYQQALGQGPQFIFQYYEEEERQRGNFPDRFSGHQFPNYSSELNVNALLLGDSALYLCASSLNSLRGAFFGQGTRLTVV.

This CDR3 reads CASSRNRQTGEQFF. In nucleotides, the CDR3 is TGTGCCAGCAGTCGGAATCGTCAAACTGGTGAGCAGTTCTTC. V is TRBV27 and J is TRBJ2-1; no definite D call. The length of the CDR3 is 14 residues. CDR1 MNHEY and CDR2 SMNVEV come from the germline V gene (reference sequence). The V end was cut by 5 bases, the J end by 9 bases, with 17 bases between.

This chain connects TRBV2 to TRBJ2-1, with D tentatively TRBD1 (5 bases). CDR3 size: 13 residues. Trimming cost V 4 bases and J 4 bases, with 8 bases left between them. CDR1 and CDR2 (germline): SNHLY, FYNNEI. CDR3 bases: TGTGCCAGCAGTGCCACAGGATACAATGAGCAGTTCTTC. The encoded protein is CASSATGYNEQFF.

The gene calls are TRBV6-1 and TRBJ2-2, with unresolved D. Germline lookup yields CDR1 MNHNS and CDR2 SASEGT. The CDR3 has 14 residues. Trimming shortened V by 8 bases and J by 0 bases, and 10 bases separated the two germline ends. For the CDR3, the DNA is TGTGCCAGCTGTTTTGGAGCGAACACCGGGGAGCTGTTTTTT. Protein: CASCFGANTGELFF.

J is TRBJ2-1 and V is TRBV19; TRBD2 agrees at 11 bases. Per the germline V gene, CDR1 is LNHDA and CDR2 is SQIVND (reference sequence). CDR3 length: 15 amino acids. V was pared by 5 bases and J by 6 bases, with 6 bases of the junction left unmatched. The CDR3 nucleotides read TGTGCCAGTAGTCCGACCGGGACTAGCGGCAATGAGCAGTTCTTC. Translating gives CASSPTGTSGNEQFF.

The V call is TRBV5-1, the J call TRBJ2-5; 8 bases map to TRBD1. Trimming at V came to 2 bases and at J to 2 bases, leaving 5 bases not matched to a gene. Per the germline V gene, CDR1 is SGHRS and CDR2 is YFSETQ. This CDR3 spans 15 amino acids. CDR3 residues: CASSFDGQGQETQYF. In nucleotides, the CDR3 is TGCGCCAGCAGCTTCGACGGACAGGGACAAGAGACCCAGTACTTC.

V gene TRBV5-1 combines with J gene TRBJ2-5; D may correspond to TRBD1 or TRBD2 (5 bases each). Between the trimmed V and J ends, which lost 4 bases and 3 bases, there was a span of 19 bases. Germline V CDR1 and CDR2: SGHRS, YFSETQ. The CDR3 covers 16 residues. The CDR3 region has the DNA TGCGCCAGCAGCATCCGGGGCCAGGGAGTGGAAGAGACCCAGTACTTC. Translation gives CASSIRGQGVEETQYF.

This chain uses TRBV11-2 with TRBJ2-5; D is uncertain. Germline assignment: CDR1 SGHAT and CDR2 FQNNGV. This CDR3 region has 13 residues. V lost 5 bases and J lost 5, with 12 bases in between. In DNA, the CDR3 is TGTGCCAGCAGCACCAGGCGTGTGGAGACCCAGTACTTC. The encoded protein is CASSTRRVETQYF.